These 5 T cell receptor beta chains originate from one sample sequenced in a study of blood T cells in healthy people across ages. With a J-beta primer mix and a sample-barcoded 5' primer, a second PCR ran 7 to 11 cycles. TCRdb re-derived calls from the 5' RACE reads in MiXCR, one entry per CDR3 protein. This table has about 1.8 million distinct CDR3 sequences, around 48% appearing once. Sequenced input: blood. These receptors all come from a woman aged 40 to 49 in good health.

The chain employs TRBV12-3 or TRBV12-4 and TRBJ2-1; 9 bases line up with TRBD1. CDR3 length equals 14 residues. The V and J ends lost 7 bases and 6 bases, in that order; junction bases with no gene match: 7. The CDR3 nucleotides are TGTGCCAGCATTCAGGACAGGGGATCCAATGAGCAGTTCTTC. This gives the protein CASIQDRGSNEQFF.

The chain has TRBV20-1 and TRBJ2-3; D tentatively fits TRBD1 or TRBD2 (9 bases each). Germline V gene lookup returns CDR1 DFQATT and CDR2 SNEGSKA (reference sequence). This CDR3 has 15 amino acids. V was clipped by 7 bases and J by 5 bases, with 22 bases between them. The CDR3 nucleotides are TGCAGTGAAGCGGTGCTAGCGGGACAGGGAGATACGCAGTATTTT. Protein sequence: CSEAVLAGQGDTQYF.

This clonotype was counted between two and nine times. This CDR3 is CASSLGRGGPTDTQYF. CDR3 in DNA: TGTGCCAGCAGCTTGGGGCGGGGGGGCCCTACAGATACGCAGTATTTT. The chain is built from TRBV5-4 and TRBJ2-3, with 9 bases identical to TRBD2. Per germline, CDR1 SGHNT and CDR2 YYREEE (reference sequence). CDR3 length: 16 amino acids. The J segment lost 3 bases and the V segment lost 0 bases, leaving 5 bases of the junction unmatched.

Notes on this clonotype: A much larger clone differs by one base, so this may be a read error. The J gene is TRBJ2-3, the V gene TRBV6-2 or TRBV6-3; 8 bases match TRBD1. With 6 bases clipped from V and 2 bases from J, the junction kept 4 bases outside the gene matches. In germline, CDR1 is MNHEY, CDR2 SVGEGT. This CDR3 comprises 14 residues. CDR3 DNA: TGTGCCAGCAGACCACAGGGGGTCACAGATACGCAGTATTTT. Protein sequence: CASRPQGVTDTQYF.

The chain couples TRBV7-2 to TRBJ2-1; D unresolved. The V gene's germline CDR1 is SGHTA and CDR2 FQGNSA. The CDR3 has 14 amino acids. Trimming cost V 4 bases and J 7 bases, with 14 bases left between them. The chain's CDR3 is CASSSFDSINEQFF. CDR3 nucleotide sequence: TGTGCCAGCAGCTCCTTCGACTCAATTAATGAGCAGTTCTTC.